Sequencing of this T cell receptor (beta chain) was carried out in a study of OX40 agonist ivuxolimab in advanced cancers. About the full investigation: Ivuxolimab was a fully human IgG2 agonistic monoclonal antibody targeting the costimulatory receptor OX40 (CD134). Intravenous ivuxolimab was administered to patients every 2 weeks at six dose levels: 0.01, 0.1, 0.3, 1.5, 3 and 10 mg/kg. Of the roughly 54 dose-escalation patients, hepatocellular carcinoma was present in about 20, melanoma in approximately 15, renal cell carcinoma in 9 and head and neck cancer in 9. In the dose-escalation cohort, around four fifths of patients were male, and the mean age was about 55 years, with a range of about 23 to 85. Prior anti-PD-1, anti-PD-L1 or anti-CTLA-4 therapy was permitted, and checkpoint inhibitors had been received by less than 45% of dose-escalation patients. Partial responses occurred in three dose-escalation patients, of whom one had hepatocellular carcinoma and two had cutaneous melanoma. The point of sequencing TCRbeta in the periphery was to test whether ivuxolimab changed TCR sequence diversity and drove clonal T-cell expansion. The paper reports the monotherapy dose-escalation portion (N of about 51 patients) of the phase I ivuxolimab trial. The investigation overall reported the following: Antigen specificity was not determined for the clonally expanded peripheral T cells. Low levels of normalized T-cell clonal expansion were also seen in some patients who did not respond. At doses of 0.1 to 3.0 mg/kg, clonal expansion of both CD4+ and CD8+ blood T cells was observed from baseline to week 6. After ivuxolimab, more expanded clones were found on average in CD8+ T cells than in CD4+ T cells. In the 0.1-3.0 mg/kg groups, partial responders were among the patients with the lowest normalized peripheral clonal expansion, particularly in CD8+ T cells.

Genomic DNA was extracted from sorted cells for sequencing of the TCRbeta CDR3 region. The immunoSEQ Assay was used to sequence the TCRbeta CDR3 regions. This immuneACCESS table, as held by TCRdb, lists in-frame sequences with V and J called but not all clones. Of the missing ones, under half trace to an unresolved V gene in checked studies; the others have no known cause. For this sample the table gives about 84,000 clones, of which about 80% were detected only once. Around 2.7% of the sample is in the top ten clones. The trial excluded patients who had a history of autoimmune disease or who were on systemic immunosuppression. Peripheral blood for TCR sequencing was collected from all dose cohorts at baseline, on cycle 4 day 1, and on cycle 7 day 1. The samples were taken from a phase I, first-in-human, multicenter, open-label dose-escalation trial of ivuxolimab. Adults with locally advanced or metastatic head and neck squamous cell, hepatocellular, melanoma or renal cell carcinoma were enrolled in the trial. Before TCR sequencing, CD4+ T cells and CD8+ T cells from peripheral blood were sorted into separate populations.

CDR1 and CDR2, looked up from the germline V gene (reference sequence), are SGHNT and YYREEE. The CDR3 covers 17 residues, taking in both the cysteine and the phenylalanine. The CDR3 DNA has 51 bases and is translated from base 1. From V the trimming removes 3 bases and from J it removes 9 bases, while the gene matches leave 16 bases of the junction unaccounted for. Concerning this clone: This clone's antigen is unknown. Per-base quality was not reported, and no clone a single base away is much larger than it.

The material sequenced was CD4+ or CD8+ T cells sorted from blood, taken in a trial of the OX40 agonist ivuxolimab. The sequence was obtained from an adult with an advanced solid tumor such as melanoma, head and neck, liver or kidney cancer. The chain employs TRBV5-4 and TRBJ2-4; 9 bases in between match TRBD2. The nucleotide sequence is given as TGTGCCAGCAGCTCCATCACGGGCGGGGGGGCCAGTGGCATTCAGTACTTC. Translated, this is CASSSITGGGASGIQYF. Where the CDR3 stops, the reference TRBV5-4 and TRBJ2-4 genes take over; the full variable domain is ETGVTQSPTHLIKTRGQQVTLRCSSQSGHNTVSWYQQALGQGPQFIFQYYREEENGRGNFPPRFSGLQFPNYSSELNVNALELDDSALYLCASSSITGGGASGIQYFGAGTRLSVL.